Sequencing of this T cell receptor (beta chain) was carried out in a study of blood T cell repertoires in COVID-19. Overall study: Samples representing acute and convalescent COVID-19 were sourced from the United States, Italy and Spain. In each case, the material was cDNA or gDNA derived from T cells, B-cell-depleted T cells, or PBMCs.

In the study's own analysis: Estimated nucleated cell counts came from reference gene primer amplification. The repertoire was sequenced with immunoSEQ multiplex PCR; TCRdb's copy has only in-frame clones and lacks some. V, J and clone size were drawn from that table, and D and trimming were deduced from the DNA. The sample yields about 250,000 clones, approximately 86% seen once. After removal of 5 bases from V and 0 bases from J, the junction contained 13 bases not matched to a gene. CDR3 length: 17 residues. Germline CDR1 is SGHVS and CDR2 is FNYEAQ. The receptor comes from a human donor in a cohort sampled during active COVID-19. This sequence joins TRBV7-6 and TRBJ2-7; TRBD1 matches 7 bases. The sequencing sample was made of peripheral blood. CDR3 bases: TGTGCCAGCAGCCCCGGCTGGACAGGACGACGCTCCTACGAGCAGTACTTC. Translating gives CASSPGWTGRRSYEQYF.